These 19 T cell receptor beta chains were all obtained from the same sample, sequenced in a study of cytomegalovirus exposure and HLA in healthy donors listed by TCRdb under 2017. The library relied on the immunoSEQ multiplex PCR assay. The multiplex PCR relied on a mix of 60 forward primers for TCR Vbeta segments and 13 reverse primers for TCR Jbeta segments. Not all clones reach the TCRdb copy of this immuneACCESS table, which keeps in-frame sequences only. Checked studies attribute under half of the gap to unresolved V genes and leave the rest unexplained. This sample gives 150,000 to 200,000 clones in total; around 85% of them show up just once. Of the sample, 1.5% to 2% falls within the top ten clones. Sequencing was performed on PBMCs. The source of these receptors is a man aged 18 to 29 in good health and CMV-seronegative.

This clone showed up just a few times. The rearrangement joins TRBV5-8 to TRBJ2-5, with D possibly matching TRBD2 (6 bases). The CDR3 loop spans 13 amino acids. CDR1 SGHTS and CDR2 YDEGEE come from the germline V gene. Trimming removed 4 bases from V and 5 bases from J, with 12 bases in between. For the CDR3, the DNA is TGTGCCAGCAGCGCTACAGGAGGGGAGACCCAGTACTTC. Amino acid sequence: CASSATGGETQYF.

The chain combines TRBV10-3 with TRBJ2-3, with D possibly TRBD2 on 6 matching bases. Trimming cost V 0 bases and J 4 bases, with 11 bases left between them. This CDR3 contains 15 residues. Looked up from germline, CDR1 is ENHRY and CDR2 is SYGVKD. Here the CDR3 reads CAISESEGGADTQYF. The CDR3 DNA is TGTGCCATCAGTGAGTCGGAGGGCGGGGCAGATACGCAGTATTTT.

This chain links TRBV14 with TRBJ2-3; D remains ambiguous. Per germline, CDR1 SGHDN and CDR2 FVKESK. CDR3 size: 16 residues. The V end was cut by 0 bases, the J end by 4 bases, with 14 bases between. In nucleotides, the CDR3 is TGTGCCAGCAGCCAAGATCGGCGGCCCTTGCCAGATACGCAGTATTTT. Encoded protein: CASSQDRRPLPDTQYF.

On this clone itself: Mismatch with germline at one junction end may stem from a read error. The chain carries TRBV5-1 and TRBJ2-4; 7 bases map to TRBD1. Germline V gene lookup returns CDR1 SGHRS and CDR2 YFSETQ. The CDR3 spans 16 residues. The CDR3 reads CASSLGQRLAKNIQCF. For the CDR3, the DNA is TGCGCCAGCAGCCTGGGACAGAGATTAGCCAAAAACATTCAGTGCTTC.

The rearrangement links TRBV5-1 to TRBJ2-1; D is ambiguous. The CDR3 has 14 amino acids. Germline CDR1 SGHRS, CDR2 YFSETQ. Trimming removed 5 bases from V and 8 bases from J, with 17 bases in between. The DNA for the CDR3 is TGCGCCAGCAGGAATGCGGCATTGGTAGATGAGCAGTTCTTC. It encodes CASRNAALVDEQFF. Combining the CDR3 with reference TRBV5-1 and TRBJ2-1 gives the whole variable domain KAGVTQTPRYLIKTRGQQVTLSCSPISGHRSVSWYQQTPGQGLQFLFEYFSETQRNKGNFPGRFSGRQFSNSRSEMNVSTLELGDSALYLCASRNAALVDEQFFGPGTRLTVL.

The J gene is TRBJ2-3, the V gene TRBV7-2, with TRBD1 matching over 10 bases. Germline trimming cut 7 bases from V and 2 bases from J; bases unmatched to any gene: 6. Germline V gene data show CDR1 as SGHTA and CDR2 as FQGNSA. The CDR3 contains 15 residues. The DNA of the CDR3 is TGTGCCAGCACCCGGGACAGGGGTTACACAGATACGCAGTATTTT. Protein: CASTRDRGYTDTQYF. Supplemented by reference TRBV7-2 and TRBJ2-3, the full variable domain reads GAGVSQSPSNKVTEKGKDVELRCDPISGHTALYWYRQSLGQGLEFLIYFQGNSAPDKSGLPSDRFSAERTGGSVSTLTIQRTQQEDSAVYLCASTRDRGYTDTQYFGPGTRLTVL.

The chain couples TRBV6-1 to TRBJ2-7, with D perhaps matching TRBD1 (5 bases). Trimming took 1 base from V and 2 from J, leaving 12 bases between them. This CDR3 is built from 15 residues. Germline V gives CDR1 MNHNS, CDR2 SASEGT. DNA of the CDR3: TGTGCCAGCAGTGAAGTAGGGGCGAGAACCTACGAGCAGTACTTC. Protein sequence: CASSEVGARTYEQYF.

The chain recombines TRBV29-1 with TRBJ1-5; TRBD1 might be the D (5 bases). The length of the CDR3 is 13 residues. With 7 bases removed from V and 0 bases from J, the gap between germline ends came to 10 bases. The germline gives CDR1 SQVTM, CDR2 ANQGSEA. CDR3 residues: CSARGSSNQPQHF. CDR3 sequence (DNA): TGCAGCGCGCGGGGGAGTAGCAATCAGCCCCAGCATTTT. Variable domain in full (rest from reference TRBV29-1 and TRBJ1-5): SAVISQKPSRDICQRGTSLTIQCQVDSQVTMMFWYRQQPGQSLTLIATANQGSEATYESGFVIDKFPISRPNLTFSTLTVSNMSPEDSSIYLCSARGSSNQPQHFGDGTRLSIL.

The V gene is TRBV11-1, the J gene TRBJ2-1; 11 positions agree with TRBD2. V trimming: 3 bases; J trimming: 4 bases; junction bases outside the gene matches: 8. Germline loops: CDR1 SGHAT, CDR2 FQDESV (reference sequence). The CDR3 is made up of 17 amino acids. DNA of the CDR3: TGTGCCAGCAGCTTGGAACTAGCGGGAGCCAAATACAATGAGCAGTTCTTC. Its protein product is CASSLELAGAKYNEQFF.

This clone is a singleton in its sample. The J gene is TRBJ2-4, the V gene TRBV6-5; D unclear. The V gene's germline CDR1 is MNHEY and CDR2 SVGAGI. The CDR3 is 15 amino acids. Trimming shortened V by 0 bases and J by 0 bases, and 6 bases separated the two germline ends. The CDR3 loop is CASSYSIVAKNIQYF. In DNA, the CDR3 is TGTGCCAGCAGTTACTCGATAGTAGCCAAAAACATTCAGTACTTC.

As to this clone: This CDR3 is also generated by other DNA sequences in the sample. For the CDR3, the DNA is TGCGCCAGCAGCCAAGACACAGGGACCTACGAGCAGTACTTC. It translates to CASSQDTGTYEQYF. The genes are TRBV4-3 and TRBJ2-7; D is possibly TRBD1 (6 bases). The CDR3 is 14 amino acids. V lost 0 bases, J lost 2 bases, and 8 bases lay in between. Germline V gene lookup returns CDR1 LGHNA and CDR2 YSLEER.

A word on this clone: One end of the junction is discordant with germline, which a read error may explain. The sample holds other DNA sequences that translate to the same CDR3. The chain couples TRBV2 to TRBJ1-1; the D is unclear. Germline assignment: CDR1 SNHLY and CDR2 FYNNEI. The length of the CDR3 is 12 residues. CDR3 sequence: CASYRDSGKAFF. The CDR3 DNA is TGTGCCAGCTATCGGGATAGCGGGAAAGCCTTCTTT.

The table lists this clone with a few counts. The V gene is TRBV9, the J gene TRBJ1-2; 8 bases are a match to TRBD1. Trimming removed 0 bases from V and 8 bases from J; junction bases left unmatched: 15. CDR3 size: 17 residues. Germline-derived CDR1 and CDR2 are SGDLS and YYNGEE. This CDR3 reads CASSVESRPRGRGGYTF. As DNA, the CDR3 is TGTGCCAGCAGCGTAGAAAGCAGGCCCAGGGGGCGAGGAGGCTACACCTTC.

The chain couples TRBV4-1 to TRBJ2-7; 12 bases map to TRBD1. Germline V CDR1 and CDR2: MGHRA, YSYEKL. V lost 0 bases and J lost 5; bases outside the gene matches: 8. There are 17 residues in the CDR3. The CDR3 DNA is TGCGCCAGCAGCCAAGATTTGGCCGGGACAGGGGGCAACGAGCAGTACTTC. It translates to CASSQDLAGTGGNEQYF.

The chain has TRBV5-3 and TRBJ1-2; D remains ambiguous. TRBV5-3 is designated an ORF whose function remains uncertain. The CDR3 runs 13 residues. V lost 2 bases and J lost 4, with 9 bases in between. Here the CDR3 reads CARSFGGFYGYTF. DNA for the CDR3: TGTGCCAGAAGCTTCGGAGGGTTCTATGGCTACACCTTC.

V and J are TRBV9 and TRBJ2-1; possibly TRBD2 for D (6 bases). The V end lost 0 bases, the J end lost 5 bases, and 9 bases lay between the germline ends. This CDR3 region has 14 residues. Germline CDR1 reads SGDLS; CDR2 reads YYNGEE. This chain's CDR3 is CASSVDGGNNEQFF. CDR3 DNA sequence: TGTGCCAGCAGCGTAGACGGGGGAAACAATGAGCAGTTCTTC.

The chain couples TRBV6-5 to TRBJ1-5; D gene ambiguous. The CDR3 totals 15 residues. V dropped 5 bases and J dropped 1 base, with 12 bases sitting between them. Per the germline V gene, CDR1 is MNHEY and CDR2 is SVGAGI. The DNA for the CDR3 is TGTGCCAGCAGTCCTCGGGGTACGAGCAATCAGCCCCAGCATTTT. This encodes CASSPRGTSNQPQHF.

This clone was seen a single time. The rearrangement joins TRBV27 to TRBJ1-1; D not resolved. V lost 0 bases and J 1 base, leaving 9 bases between the germline ends. The CDR3 loop spans 15 amino acids. The germline CDR1 and CDR2 sequences are MNHEY and SMNVEV (reference sequence). The CDR3 loop reads CASSLSAVRNTEAFF. CDR3 DNA: TGTGCCAGCAGTTTATCTGCTGTCAGGAACACTGAAGCTTTCTTT.

The chain carries TRBV6-6 and TRBJ1-5; the D is unclear. CDR1 and CDR2 (germline): MNHNY, SVGAGI (reference sequence). The CDR3 runs 11 residues. Trimming took off 10 bases at V and 6 bases at J, with 10 bases between the two ends. The CDR3 bases are TGTGCCACCGCCCGGGGTCAGCCCCAGCATTTT. This translates into CATARGQPQHF.